Each of the 11 T cell receptor beta chains below was sequenced from the same sample in a study of cytotoxic CD8 clonotypes in ibrutinib-treated CLL. Clones were read by immunoSEQ multiplex PCR, and TCRdb kept only the in-frame ones, dropping some. The sample yields around 150,000 clones, approximately 80% seen once. The sample was PBMCs, taken after 36 months of ibrutinib treatment. The source is a human donor with chronic lymphocytic leukemia.

V is TRBV5-4 and J is TRBJ1-4, with D unclear. In germline, CDR1 is SGHNT, CDR2 YYREEE (reference sequence). The V end lost 2 bases, the J end lost 5 bases, and 10 bases lay between the germline ends. CDR3 length: 14 residues. As DNA, the CDR3 is TGTGCCAGCAGCTTTTCTGGGATGAATGAAAAACTGTTTTTT. This sequence encodes CASSFSGMNEKLFF. The entire variable domain, with the rest obtained from reference TRBV5-4 and TRBJ1-4, is as follows: ETGVTQSPTHLIKTRGQQVTLRCSSQSGHNTVSWYQQALGQGPQFIFQYYREEENGRGNFPPRFSGLQFPNYSSELNVNALELDDSALYLCASSFSGMNEKLFFGSGTQLSVL.

The rearrangement uses TRBV6-5 and TRBJ1-2; possibly TRBD1 for D (6 bases). V was clipped by 6 bases and J by 3 bases, with 14 bases between them. This CDR3 contains 14 residues. CDR1 is MNHEY and CDR2 is SVGAGI in the germline V gene. CDR3 loop: CASRVRGGYYGYTF. The CDR3 coding sequence is TGTGCCAGCAGGGTCCGGGGGGGCTACTATGGCTACACCTTC.

The genes are TRBV4-1 and TRBJ1-6; D not certain. Germline V gene lookup returns CDR1 MGHRA and CDR2 YSYEKL. This CDR3 contains 17 residues. V dropped 9 bases and J dropped 3 bases, with 21 bases sitting between them. CDR3 bases: TGCGCCAGTAGAACCCCGACACGGCGCCTCTATAATTCACCCCTCCACTTT. It yields the protein CASRTPTRRLYNSPLHF.

The rearrangement uses TRBV5-1 and TRBJ2-7; perhaps D is TRBD1 or TRBD2 (5 bases each). Germline values: CDR1 SGHRS, CDR2 YFSETQ. CDR3 length equals 14 residues. V was trimmed by 1 base and J by 7 bases, leaving 15 bases between them. CDR3 coding DNA: TGCGCCAGCAGCTTGACGTACCGGGACCTTGAGCAGTACTTC. Encoded protein: CASSLTYRDLEQYF.

The chain has TRBV5-1 and TRBJ2-3; D is unresolved. V lost 4 bases, J lost 3 bases, and 6 bases lay in between. There are 12 residues in the CDR3. Germline CDR1 reads SGHRS; CDR2 reads YFSETQ. The CDR3 is CASSPQTDTQYF. CDR3 coding DNA: TGCGCCAGCAGCCCCCAAACAGATACGCAGTATTTT.

The chain couples TRBV9 to TRBJ2-3, with D perhaps TRBD2 (5 bases). Looked up from germline, CDR1 is SGDLS and CDR2 is YYNGEE. This CDR3 comprises 18 residues. V was clipped by 3 bases and J by 2 bases, with 22 bases between them. CDR3 coding DNA: TGTGCCAGCAGCGCCTCCGGGCCCCCAGCGGCACACACAGATACGCAGTATTTT. Translating it yields CASSASGPPAAHTDTQYF.

This clone was recorded once. V and J are TRBV15 and TRBJ2-1; D is possibly TRBD1 (6 bases). The CDR3 consists of 16 residues. V shed 3 bases and J shed 0 bases, with 12 bases lying between them. CDR1 is LNHNV, CDR2 YYDKDF, per germline (reference sequence). As DNA, the CDR3 is TGTGCCACCAGCAGCAACAGGGCGAGCTCCTACAATGAGCAGTTCTTC. Its protein is CATSSNRASSYNEQFF. Variable domain in full (rest from reference TRBV15 and TRBJ2-1): DAMVIQNPRYQVTQFGKPVTLSCSQTLNHNVMYWYQQKSSQAPKLLFHYYDKDFNNEADTPDNFQSRRPNTSFCFLDIRSPGLGDTAMYLCATSSNRASSYNEQFFGPGTRLTVL.

In DNA, the CDR3 is TGTGCCAGCAGTTACTCGAGCAGCGGCTCTGGAAACACCATATATTTT. Amino acids: CASSYSSSGSGNTIYF. The chain uses TRBV6-5 and TRBJ1-3; D not certain. Germline V CDR1 and CDR2: MNHEY, SVGAGI. The V end was cut by 0 bases, the J end by 0 bases, with 9 bases between. This CDR3 region has 16 residues.

The rearrangement links TRBV5-6 to TRBJ2-2; 8 nucleotides line up with TRBD1. The CDR3 length is 17 residues. The germline V gene has CDR1 SGHDT and CDR2 YYEEEE. V lost 4 bases to trimming and J lost 3 bases; unmatched junction nucleotides: 11. CDR3 DNA: TGTGCCAGCAGCACATTCAGGGGGCGCCTGGACACCGGGGAGCTGTTTTTT. Amino acids: CASSTFRGRLDTGELFF. The full variable domain, with the rest looked up from reference TRBV5-6 and TRBJ2-2, is DAGVTQSPTHLIKTRGQQVTLRCSPKSGHDTVSWYQQALGQGPQFIFQYYEEEERQRGNFPDRFSGHQFPNYSSELNVNALLLGDSALYLCASSTFRGRLDTGELFFGEGSRLTVL.

The V gene is TRBV5-1, the J gene TRBJ2-3; the D gene is possibly TRBD1 (6 bases). The V gene lost 4 bases and the J gene lost 2 bases, with 17 bases spanning the gap. The CDR3 runs 16 residues. The germline V gene has CDR1 SGHRS and CDR2 YFSETQ. The CDR3 spells CASSQGVQGHTDTQYF. In DNA form, the CDR3 reads TGCGCCAGCAGCCAAGGGGTACAGGGACACACAGATACGCAGTATTTT.

The chain uses TRBV6-6 and TRBJ2-2; D is unresolved. The germline gives CDR1 MNHNY, CDR2 SVGAGI (reference sequence). The CDR3 extends over 15 amino acids. Trimming took 5 bases from V and 6 from J, leaving 16 bases between them. The CDR3 region has the DNA TGTGCCAGCAGTCACCGGGCCTGGAGCTCCGGGGAGCTGTTTTTT. Translated, it gives CASSHRAWSSGELFF.